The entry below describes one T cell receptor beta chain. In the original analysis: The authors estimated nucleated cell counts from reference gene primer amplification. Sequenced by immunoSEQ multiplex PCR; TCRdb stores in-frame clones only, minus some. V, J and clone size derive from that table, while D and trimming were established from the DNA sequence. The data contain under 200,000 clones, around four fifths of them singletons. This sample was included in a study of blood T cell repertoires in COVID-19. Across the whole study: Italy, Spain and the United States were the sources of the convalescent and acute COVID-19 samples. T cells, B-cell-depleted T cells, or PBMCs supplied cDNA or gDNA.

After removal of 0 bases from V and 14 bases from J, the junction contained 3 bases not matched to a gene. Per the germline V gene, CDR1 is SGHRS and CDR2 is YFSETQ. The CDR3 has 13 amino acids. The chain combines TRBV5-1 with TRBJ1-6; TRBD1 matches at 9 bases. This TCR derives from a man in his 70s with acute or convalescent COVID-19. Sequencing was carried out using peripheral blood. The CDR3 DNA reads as TGCGCCAGCAGCTTGGACAGGGGGCAATCCCTCCACTTT. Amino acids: CASSLDRGQSLHF.